What follows is one T cell receptor beta chain and its context. No cognate antigen has been identified for it. The junction departs from germline at one end; a sequencing error may be responsible. Synovial fluid effusions were aspirated from actively inflamed joints of psoriatic arthritis patients. Memory CD8+ T cells in synovial fluid were sorted patient by patient into Tc17 (IL-17A+) cells, bulk memory cells and Tc1 (IL-17A-IFNgamma+) cells in order to compare their TCR repertoires. The psoriatic arthritis patients fulfilled the Classification of Psoriatic Arthritis Study Group (CASPAR) criteria. Bulk memory CD8+ T cells were sorted as CD45RA-CD27+/- plus CD45RA+CD27- cells. Sorted CD8+ T cell subsets from the synovial fluid of a few patients with psoriatic arthritis were subjected to TCRbeta sequencing. Before use, synovial fluid mononuclear cells were separated with Lymphoprep and cryopreserved in liquid nitrogen. The medium used for cryopreservation was made up of about 50% fetal calf serum and about 9% dimethyl sulfoxide.

This sample was included in a study of IL-17A CD8 T cells in psoriatic arthritis synovium. A note on the overall study: The study was designed to define the phenotype, molecular profile and function of synovial IL-17A+CD8+ T cells in the pathogenesis of psoriatic arthritis. Study-wide findings and limitations: Only a few patients were included in the TCR sequencing, a limited sample size that the authors acknowledged. Cells were obtained from synovial fluid rather than synovial tissue, because no psoriatic arthritis synovial tissue samples were available. Although some individual clones took up over 5% of the repertoire, most synovial CD8+ subsets stayed polyclonal.

After DNA extraction (Qiagen), TCRbeta V-D-J rearrangements were amplified in a bias-controlled manner and then sequenced at high throughput (immunoSEQ; Adaptive Biotech). Processing in the source paper ran as follows. The immunoSEQ Analyzer platform was used for sequence-level analysis of productive sequences. Clonality was calculated as 1 minus Pielou's evenness, with values ranging from 0 (highly polyclonal) to 1 (monoclonal). The Morisita index, ranging from 0 (no similarity) to 1 (complete similarity), was used to quantify repertoire overlap between subsets. TCRdb retrieved this table from immuneACCESS and kept in-frame rearrangements only. Not all clones are present; in checked studies, unresolved V genes account for under half, and no reason is known for the remainder. The V and J calls and the clone size are those of that table, but D and trimming were determined from the DNA. Present in this sample are about 2,100 clones, 72% of which were seen just once. Over 9.5% of the sample lies in the top ten.

The sample was memory CD8+ T cells from synovial fluid. The label giving this sample's cell subset or site can be read as: bulk memory CD8+ T cells (CD45RA-CD27+/- and CD45RA+CD27-). This TCR was sampled from a human donor with psoriatic arthritis.

The CDR3 region has the sequence CVSSESSYNEQFF. The bases read TGTGTCAGCAGTGAGAGCTCCTACAATGAGCAGTTCTTC. The sequence is built from TRBV6-4 and TRBJ2-1; too little of a D gene remains to name it. The CDR3 starts with the cysteine, ends with the phenylalanine, and has 13 residues. Solely the CDR3 DNA is kept, with 39 bases framed from the first base. The germline V gene sets CDR1 to MRHNA and CDR2 to SNTAGT.